These T cell receptor beta chains were read from a single sample in a study of long-term antiretroviral therapy in people with HIV. Using immunoSEQ multiplex PCR, the repertoire was profiled, and TCRdb retains in-frame clones only, with some absent. This table has about 20,000 clones, approximately 73% appearing once. The starting material was unsorted PBMCs, obtained around 2.4 years before starting antiretroviral therapy. These receptors were taken from a woman in her fifties or sixties with HIV. The CDR3 runs from the conserved cysteine through the conserved F or W. A D gene is named only where the DNA matches it firmly. Only part of the rows carry a size: once, few, many, or a class if the clone is expanded.

clone size: .; D gene: .; V gene: TRBV4-2; J gene: TRBJ2-1; CDR3 DNA: TGTGCCAGCAGCCTCCCCCCCGATAGCTCCTACAATGAGCAGTTCTTC; CDR3 protein: CASSLPPDSSYNEQFF
clone size: .; D gene: .; V gene: TRBV15; J gene: TRBJ2-1; CDR3 DNA: TGTGCCACCAGCAGAGACTCGAAAGGGTTCGGAGGGTTGGGTTACAATGAGCAGTTCTTC; CDR3 protein: CATSRDSKGFGGLGYNEQFF
clone size: .; D gene: TRBD2; V gene: TRBV7-6; J gene: TRBJ2-3; CDR3 DNA: TGTGCCAGCAGTTCACGGGGGGGCGGGGGTACTGATACGCAGTATTTT; CDR3 protein: CASSSRGGGGTDTQYF
clone size: .; D gene: .; V gene: TRBV29-1; J gene: TRBJ1-2; CDR3 DNA: TGCAGCGTTCCCGGGAAAGAGGGTGGCTACACCTTC; CDR3 protein: CSVPGKEGGYTF
clone size: .; D gene: .; V gene: TRBV7-8; J gene: TRBJ2-5; CDR3 DNA: TGTGCCAGCAGCTCCCTAGCGACAGAAGAGACCCAGTACTTC; CDR3 protein: CASSSLATEETQYF
clone size: .; D gene: .; V gene: TRBV29-1; J gene: TRBJ2-3; CDR3 DNA: TGCAGCGTCCCAGGGGCCACAGATACGCAGTATTTT; CDR3 protein: CSVPGATDTQYF
clone size: .; D gene: .; V gene: TRBV6-5; J gene: TRBJ2-1; CDR3 DNA: TGTGCCAGCAGCACGGTTCTTTGGGATTACAATGAGCAGTTCTTC; CDR3 protein: CASSTVLWDYNEQFF
clone size: few; D gene: TRBD1; V gene: TRBV19; J gene: TRBJ2-7; CDR3 DNA: TGTGCCAGTAGTTCGGACAGGGCTTCCTACGAGCAGTACTTC; CDR3 protein: CASSSDRASYEQYF
clone size: .; D gene: .; V gene: TRBV21-1; J gene: TRBJ2-4; CDR3 DNA: TGTGCCAGCAGCAAACCCCCGGAGCGGGGGGGCCGGGACATTCAGTACTTC; CDR3 protein: CASSKPPERGGRDIQYF
clone size: .; D gene: .; V gene: TRBV5-1; J gene: TRBJ1-1; CDR3 DNA: TGCGCCAGCAGCGGCGGGACACGTAACACTGAAGCTTTCTTT; CDR3 protein: CASSGGTRNTEAFF
clone size: .; D gene: TRBD1; V gene: TRBV7-6; J gene: TRBJ1-1; CDR3 DNA: TGTGCCAGCAGCTTGGAGGGGGCTGGGACTGAAGCTTTCTTT; CDR3 protein: CASSLEGAGTEAFF
clone size: .; D gene: .; V gene: TRBV5-1; J gene: TRBJ2-3; CDR3 DNA: TGCGCCAGCAGCTTGGAGCACCGGGGCTCAGATACGCAGTATTTT; CDR3 protein: CASSLEHRGSDTQYF
clone size: few; D gene: TRBD1; V gene: TRBV5-6; J gene: TRBJ2-5; CDR3 DNA: TGTGCCAGCAGCGGACCCACAGGGGGCCCTGGACAAGAAGAGACCCAGTACTTC; CDR3 protein: CASSGPTGGPGQEETQYF
clone size: once; D gene: .; V gene: TRBV25-1; J gene: TRBJ2-1; CDR3 DNA: TGTGCCAGCAGCAGAGAGAGCTCCTACAATGAGCAGTTCTTC; CDR3 protein: CASSRESSYNEQFF
clone size: .; D gene: .; V gene: TRBV5-5; J gene: TRBJ2-1; CDR3 DNA: TGTGCCAGCAGCTTCGGGAATGAGCAGTTCTTC; CDR3 protein: CASSFGNEQFF
clone size: .; D gene: .; V gene: TRBV5-4; J gene: TRBJ2-2; CDR3 DNA: TGTGCCAGCAGCATAGACAGGGGAGGGACCGGGGAGCTGTTTTTT; CDR3 protein: CASSIDRGGTGELFF
clone size: .; D gene: .; V gene: TRBV6-5; J gene: TRBJ2-3; CDR3 DNA: TGTGCCAGCAGTTTTACCCGTTACACAGATACGCAGTATTTT; CDR3 protein: CASSFTRYTDTQYF
clone size: .; D gene: TRBD1; V gene: TRBV7-9; J gene: TRBJ2-5; CDR3 DNA: TGTGCCAGCAGCGGGGGTTTGGGACAGGGGGAATTACAAGAGACCCAGTACTTC; CDR3 protein: CASSGGLGQGELQETQYF
clone size: .; D gene: TRBD2; V gene: TRBV5-1; J gene: TRBJ2-1; CDR3 DNA: TGCGCCAGCAGCTTCGCGGGGGGTAACGACAATGAGCAGTTCTTC; CDR3 protein: CASSFAGGNDNEQFF
clone size: .; D gene: TRBD1; V gene: TRBV10-3; J gene: TRBJ2-5; CDR3 DNA: TGTGCCATCAGGGGGACAGCTCAAGAGACCCAGTACTTC; CDR3 protein: CAIRGTAQETQYF
clone size: .; D gene: .; V gene: TRBV6-1; J gene: TRBJ1-3; CDR3 DNA: TGTGCCAGCAGGTATTGTCCTGCCACTGGAAACACCATATATTTT; CDR3 protein: CASRYCPATGNTIYF
clone size: once; D gene: TRBD1; V gene: TRBV19; J gene: TRBJ1-2; CDR3 DNA: TGTGCCAGTACCAGCCTGGACAGGTTGATCGGGTGGACCCTCTTC; CDR3 protein: CASTSLDRLIGWTLF
clone size: .; D gene: TRBD1; V gene: TRBV5-7; J gene: TRBJ2-1; CDR3 DNA: TGTGCCATTTCGACAGGGGGGCTTAGGAATGAGCAGTTCTTC; CDR3 protein: CAISTGGLRNEQFF
clone size: .; D gene: .; V gene: TRBV19; J gene: TRBJ1-2; CDR3 DNA: TGTGCCAGTAGGGACAGATATGGCTACACCTTC; CDR3 protein: CASRDRYGYTF
clone size: few; D gene: .; V gene: TRBV18; J gene: TRBJ1-6; CDR3 DNA: TGTGCCAGCTCACCATTGACCGGGGACTATTCACCCCTCCACTTT; CDR3 protein: CASSPLTGDYSPLHF
clone size: .; D gene: TRBD2; V gene: TRBV6-4; J gene: TRBJ2-1; CDR3 DNA: TGTGCCAGCAGTGAACAGGGACTAGCCTCCTACAATGAGCAGTTCTTC; CDR3 protein: CASSEQGLASYNEQFF
clone size: .; D gene: .; V gene: TRBV4-1; J gene: TRBJ2-2; CDR3 DNA: TGCGCCAGCAGCCAAGAAGGGGGACACAGACCCACCGGGGAGCTGTTTTTT; CDR3 protein: CASSQEGGHRPTGELFF
clone size: .; D gene: .; V gene: TRBV7-2; J gene: TRBJ1-1; CDR3 DNA: TGTGCCAGCAGCTTAGCCTTGGACACTGAAGCTTTCTTT; CDR3 protein: CASSLALDTEAFF
clone size: once; D gene: .; V gene: TRBV7-3; J gene: TRBJ2-3; CDR3 DNA: TGTGCCAGCAGCTACGTAGGCGGTACAGATACGCAGTATTTT; CDR3 protein: CASSYVGGTDTQYF
clone size: .; D gene: .; V gene: TRBV7-3; J gene: TRBJ2-5; CDR3 DNA: TGTGCCAGCAGCTTAACGTCCCGGGCTCAAGAGACCCAGTACTTC; CDR3 protein: CASSLTSRAQETQYF
clone size: .; D gene: .; V gene: TRBV2; J gene: TRBJ2-1; CDR3 DNA: TGTGCCAGCACAGTAAACAATGAGCAGTTCTTC; CDR3 protein: CASTVNNEQFF
clone size: .; D gene: TRBD1; V gene: TRBV7-2; J gene: TRBJ1-6; CDR3 DNA: TGTGCCAGCAGCTTACGGGGACAGGGGGGGTTTTCCTATAATTCACCCCTCCACTTT; CDR3 protein: CASSLRGQGGFSYNSPLHF
clone size: .; D gene: .; V gene: TRBV6-6; J gene: TRBJ1-2; CDR3 DNA: TGTGCCAGCGAGGCGGGCTATGGCTACACCTTC; CDR3 protein: CASEAGYGYTF
clone size: .; D gene: TRBD2; V gene: TRBV19; J gene: TRBJ2-5; CDR3 DNA: TGTGCCAGTAGTATAGTCCTAGCGGGACCCCAAGAGACCCAGTACTTC; CDR3 protein: CASSIVLAGPQETQYF
clone size: .; D gene: TRBD2; V gene: TRBV5-1; J gene: TRBJ2-3; CDR3 DNA: TGCGCCAGCAGCGACCTTCGGGGGGGCACAGATACGCAGTATTTT; CDR3 protein: CASSDLRGGTDTQYF
clone size: .; D gene: TRBD2; V gene: TRBV5-6; J gene: TRBJ2-3; CDR3 DNA: TGTGCCAGCAGCTCTGGACTAGCGGGGGGCAGAAGCACAGATACGCAGTATTTT; CDR3 protein: CASSSGLAGGRSTDTQYF
clone size: .; D gene: .; V gene: TRBV30; J gene: TRBJ1-1; CDR3 DNA: TGTGCCTGGAGGCGGAAAGGGGAGACTGAAGCTTTCTTT; CDR3 protein: CAWRRKGETEAFF
clone size: .; D gene: TRBD1; V gene: TRBV5-1; J gene: TRBJ2-5; CDR3 DNA: TGCGCCAGCAGCTTGATTGGGACAGGGGAGGAGACCCAGTACTTC; CDR3 protein: CASSLIGTGEETQYF
clone size: .; D gene: .; V gene: TRBV4-1; J gene: TRBJ1-3; CDR3 DNA: TGCGCCAGCAGCCAAGTTGGGGTAGGGGGAAACACCATATATTTT; CDR3 protein: CASSQVGVGGNTIYF
clone size: .; D gene: .; V gene: TRBV9; J gene: TRBJ2-5; CDR3 DNA: TGTGCCAGCAGCCCCCGGGGTCGCCAAGAGACCCAGTACTTC; CDR3 protein: CASSPRGRQETQYF